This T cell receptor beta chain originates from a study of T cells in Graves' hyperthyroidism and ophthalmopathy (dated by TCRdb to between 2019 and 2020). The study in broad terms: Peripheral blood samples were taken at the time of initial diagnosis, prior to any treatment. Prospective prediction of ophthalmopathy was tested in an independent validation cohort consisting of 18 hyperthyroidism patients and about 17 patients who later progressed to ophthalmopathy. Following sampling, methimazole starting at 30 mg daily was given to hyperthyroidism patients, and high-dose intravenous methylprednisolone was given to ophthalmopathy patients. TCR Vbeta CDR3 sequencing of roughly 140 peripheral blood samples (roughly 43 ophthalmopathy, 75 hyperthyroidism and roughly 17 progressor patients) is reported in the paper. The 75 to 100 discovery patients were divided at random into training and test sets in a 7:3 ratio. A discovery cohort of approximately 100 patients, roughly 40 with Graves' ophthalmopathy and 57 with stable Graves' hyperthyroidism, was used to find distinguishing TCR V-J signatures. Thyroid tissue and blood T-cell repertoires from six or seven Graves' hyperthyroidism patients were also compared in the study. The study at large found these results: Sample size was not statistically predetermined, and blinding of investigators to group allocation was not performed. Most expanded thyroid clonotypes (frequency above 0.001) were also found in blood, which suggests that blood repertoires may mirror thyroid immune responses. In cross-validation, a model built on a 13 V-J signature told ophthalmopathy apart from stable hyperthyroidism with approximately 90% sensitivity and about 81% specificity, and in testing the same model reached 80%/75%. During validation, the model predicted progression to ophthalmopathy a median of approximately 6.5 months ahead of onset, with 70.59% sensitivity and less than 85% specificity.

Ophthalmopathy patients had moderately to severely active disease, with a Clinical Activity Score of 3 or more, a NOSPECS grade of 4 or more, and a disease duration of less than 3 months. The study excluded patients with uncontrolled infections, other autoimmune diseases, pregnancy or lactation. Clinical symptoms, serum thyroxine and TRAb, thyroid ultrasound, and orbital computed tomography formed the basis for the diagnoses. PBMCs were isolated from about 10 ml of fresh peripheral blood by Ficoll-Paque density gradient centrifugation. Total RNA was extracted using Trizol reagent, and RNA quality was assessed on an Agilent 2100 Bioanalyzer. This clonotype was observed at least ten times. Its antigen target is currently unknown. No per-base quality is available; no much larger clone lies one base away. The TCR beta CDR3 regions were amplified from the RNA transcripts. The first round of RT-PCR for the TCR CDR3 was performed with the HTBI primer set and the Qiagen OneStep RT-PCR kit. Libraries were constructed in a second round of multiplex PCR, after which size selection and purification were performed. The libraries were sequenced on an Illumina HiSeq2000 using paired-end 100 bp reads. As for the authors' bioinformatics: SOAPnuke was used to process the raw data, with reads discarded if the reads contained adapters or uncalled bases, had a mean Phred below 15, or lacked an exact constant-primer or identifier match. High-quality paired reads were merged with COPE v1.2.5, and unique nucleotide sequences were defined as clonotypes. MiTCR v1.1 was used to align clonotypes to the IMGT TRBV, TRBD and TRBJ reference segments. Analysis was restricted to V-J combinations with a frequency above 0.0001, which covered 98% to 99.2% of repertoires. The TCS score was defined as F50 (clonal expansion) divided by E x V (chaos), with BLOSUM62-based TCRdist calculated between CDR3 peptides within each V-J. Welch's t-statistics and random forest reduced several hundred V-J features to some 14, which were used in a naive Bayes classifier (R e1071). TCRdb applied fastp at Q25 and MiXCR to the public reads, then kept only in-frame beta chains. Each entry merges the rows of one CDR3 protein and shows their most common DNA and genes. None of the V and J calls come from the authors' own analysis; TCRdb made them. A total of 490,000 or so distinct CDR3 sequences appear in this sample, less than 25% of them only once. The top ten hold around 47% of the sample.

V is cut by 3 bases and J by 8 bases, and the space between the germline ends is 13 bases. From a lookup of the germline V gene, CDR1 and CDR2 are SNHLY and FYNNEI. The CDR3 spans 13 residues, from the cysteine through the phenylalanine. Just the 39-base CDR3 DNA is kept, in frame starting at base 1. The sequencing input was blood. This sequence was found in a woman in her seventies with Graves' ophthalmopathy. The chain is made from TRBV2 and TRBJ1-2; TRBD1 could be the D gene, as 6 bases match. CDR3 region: CASSDSRGDGYTF. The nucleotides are TGTGCCAGCAGTGATTCCAGGGGAGACGGCTACACCTTC.